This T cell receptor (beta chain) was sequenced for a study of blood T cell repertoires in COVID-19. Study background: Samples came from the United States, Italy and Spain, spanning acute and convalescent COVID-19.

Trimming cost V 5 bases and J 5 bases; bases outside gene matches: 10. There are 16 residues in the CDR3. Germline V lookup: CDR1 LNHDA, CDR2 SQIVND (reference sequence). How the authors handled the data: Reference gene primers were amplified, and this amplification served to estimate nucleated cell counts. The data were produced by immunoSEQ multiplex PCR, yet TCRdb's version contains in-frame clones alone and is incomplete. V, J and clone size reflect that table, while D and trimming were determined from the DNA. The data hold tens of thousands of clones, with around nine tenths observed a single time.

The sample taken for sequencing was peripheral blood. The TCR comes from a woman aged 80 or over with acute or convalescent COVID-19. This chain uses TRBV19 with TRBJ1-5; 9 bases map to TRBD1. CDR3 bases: TGTGCCAGTAGTTTACTGCCGGGACAGGGAGATCAGCCCCAGCATTTT. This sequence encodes CASSLLPGQGDQPQHF.